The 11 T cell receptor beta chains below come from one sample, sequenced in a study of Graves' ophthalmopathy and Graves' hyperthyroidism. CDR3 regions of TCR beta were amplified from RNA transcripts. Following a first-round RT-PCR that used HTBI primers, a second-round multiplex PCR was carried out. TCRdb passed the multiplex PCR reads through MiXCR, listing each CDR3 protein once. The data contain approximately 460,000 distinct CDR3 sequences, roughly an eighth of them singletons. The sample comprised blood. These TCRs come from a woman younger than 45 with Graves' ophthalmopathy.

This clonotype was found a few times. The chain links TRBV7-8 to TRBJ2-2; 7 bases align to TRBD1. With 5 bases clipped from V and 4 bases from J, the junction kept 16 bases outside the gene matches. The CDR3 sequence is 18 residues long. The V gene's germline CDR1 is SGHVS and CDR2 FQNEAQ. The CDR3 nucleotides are TGTGCCAGCAGCGCCGGGACAGAGCCCGATTGGGGCACCGGGGAGCTGTTTTTT. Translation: CASSAGTEPDWGTGELFF.

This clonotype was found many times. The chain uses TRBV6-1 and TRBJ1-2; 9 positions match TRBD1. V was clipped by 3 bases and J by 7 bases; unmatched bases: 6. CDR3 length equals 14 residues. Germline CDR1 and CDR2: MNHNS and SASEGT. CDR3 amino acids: CASSDRPQGAGYTF. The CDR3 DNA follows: TGTGCCAGCAGTGATCGGCCACAGGGGGCTGGCTACACCTTC.

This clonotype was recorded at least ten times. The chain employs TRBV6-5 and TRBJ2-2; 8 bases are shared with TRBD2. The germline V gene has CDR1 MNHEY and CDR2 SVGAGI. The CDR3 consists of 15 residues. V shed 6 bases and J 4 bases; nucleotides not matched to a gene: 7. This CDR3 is CASRSPGLGTGELFF. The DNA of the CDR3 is TGTGCCAGCAGGTCACCGGGACTAGGCACCGGGGAGCTGTTTTTT.

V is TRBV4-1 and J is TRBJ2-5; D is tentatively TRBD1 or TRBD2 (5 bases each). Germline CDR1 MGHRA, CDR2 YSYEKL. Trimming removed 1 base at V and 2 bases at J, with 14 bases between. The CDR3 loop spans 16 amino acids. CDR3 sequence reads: CASSQGFLGVQETQYF. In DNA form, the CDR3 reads TGCGCCAGCAGCCAAGGATTTTTGGGGGTGCAAGAGACCCAGTACTTC.

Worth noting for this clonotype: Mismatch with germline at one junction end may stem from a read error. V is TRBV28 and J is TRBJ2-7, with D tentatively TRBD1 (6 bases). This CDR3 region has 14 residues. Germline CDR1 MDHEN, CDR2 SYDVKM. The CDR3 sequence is CASTPGALYYGQYF. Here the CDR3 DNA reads TGTGCCAGCACCCCAGGGGCACTTTACTACGGGCAGTACTTC.

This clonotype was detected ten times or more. The DNA for the CDR3 is TGTGCCAGCAGGGATGCCGGGGGCTATGGCTACACCTTC. Its protein is CASRDAGGYGYTF. The chain couples TRBV6-1 to TRBJ1-2; the D gene is possibly TRBD1 (5 bases). The CDR3 totals 13 residues. V dropped 6 bases and J dropped 4 bases, with 12 bases sitting between them. Germline CDR1 is MNHNS and CDR2 is SASEGT.

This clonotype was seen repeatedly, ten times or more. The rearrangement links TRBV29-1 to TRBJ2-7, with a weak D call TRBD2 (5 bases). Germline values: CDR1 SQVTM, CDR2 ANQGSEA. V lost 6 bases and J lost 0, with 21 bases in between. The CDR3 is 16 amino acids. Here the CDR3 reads CSVRGLPTGSSYEQYF. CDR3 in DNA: TGCAGCGTCCGAGGGCTCCCGACGGGCAGCTCCTACGAGCAGTACTTC.

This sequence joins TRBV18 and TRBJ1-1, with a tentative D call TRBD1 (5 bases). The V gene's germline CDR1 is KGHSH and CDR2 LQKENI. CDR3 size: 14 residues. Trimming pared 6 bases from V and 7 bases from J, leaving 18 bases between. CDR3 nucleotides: TGTGCCAGCTCCAATCGGGGCGGAGGGCTTGAAGCTTTCTTT. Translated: CASSNRGGGLEAFF. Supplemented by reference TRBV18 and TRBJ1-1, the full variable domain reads NAGVMQNPRHLVRRRGQEARLRCSPMKGHSHVYWYRQLPEEGLKFMVYLQKENIIDESGMPKERFSAEFPKEGPSILRIQQVVRGDSAAYFCASSNRGGGLEAFFGQGTRLTVV.

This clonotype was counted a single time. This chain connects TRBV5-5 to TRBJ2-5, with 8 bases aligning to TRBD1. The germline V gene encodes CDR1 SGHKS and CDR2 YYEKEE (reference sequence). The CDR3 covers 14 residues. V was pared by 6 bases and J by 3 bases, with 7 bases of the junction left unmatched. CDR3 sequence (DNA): TGTGCCAGCACATGGACAGGGCAAGAAGAGACCCAGTACTTC. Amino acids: CASTWTGQEETQYF.

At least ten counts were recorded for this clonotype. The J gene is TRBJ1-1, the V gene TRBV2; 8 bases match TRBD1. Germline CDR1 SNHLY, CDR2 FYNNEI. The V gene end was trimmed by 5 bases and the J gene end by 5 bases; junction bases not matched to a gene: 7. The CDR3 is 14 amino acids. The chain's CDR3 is CASSYDRGTTEAFF. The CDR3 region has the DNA TGTGCCAGCAGTTACGACAGGGGAACTACTGAAGCTTTCTTT.

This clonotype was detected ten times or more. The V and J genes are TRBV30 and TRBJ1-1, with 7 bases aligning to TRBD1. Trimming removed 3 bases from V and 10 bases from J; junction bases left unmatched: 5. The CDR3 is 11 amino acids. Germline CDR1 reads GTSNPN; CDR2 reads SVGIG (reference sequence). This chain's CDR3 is CAWRDRDRAFF. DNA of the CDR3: TGTGCCTGGAGAGACAGGGACAGAGCTTTCTTT.